Listed below are T cell receptor beta chains from one sample, sequenced in a study of cytomegalovirus exposure and HLA in healthy donors. The data were produced by immunoSEQ multiplex PCR, yet TCRdb's version contains in-frame clones alone and is incomplete. The sample yields about 200,000 clones, approximately 80% seen once. The sequenced sample consisted of PBMCs. The receptors were sampled from a man in his fifties in good health and CMV-seronegative. Both conserved end residues are part of each CDR3. The D gene is left open where the match is weak. The size of a clone is reported for some rows only, either as once, few or many, or as a class for expanded clones.

V gene	J gene	clone size	D gene	CDR3 protein	CDR3 DNA
TRBV5-1	TRBJ1-1	-	TRBD1	CASSLGTGLVEAFF	TGCGCCAGCAGCCTCGGGACAGGGTTGGTTGAAGCTTTCTTT
TRBV7-9	TRBJ2-1	few	TRBD2	CASSFSSGSFQFF	TGTGCCAGCAGCTTCTCTAGCGGGAGCTTCCAGTTCTTC
TRBV11-2	TRBJ1-1	-	-	CASSLGRDLVNTEAFF	TGTGCCAGCAGCTTGGGACGGGACTTAGTGAACACTGAAGCTTTCTTT
TRBV7-8	TRBJ2-7	-	TRBD2	CASSLAGGSYEQYF	TGTGCCAGCAGCTTAGCGGGAGGGTCCTACGAGCAGTACTTC
TRBV9	TRBJ2-3	-	TRBD2	CASSVDGTSANTQYF	TGTGCCAGCAGCGTAGACGGGACTAGCGCCAATACGCAGTATTTT
TRBV29-1	TRBJ2-7	-	TRBD2	CSVPRGSGRVSEQYF	TGCAGCGTCCCAAGGGGTAGCGGGAGAGTAAGCGAGCAGTACTTC
TRBV5-1	TRBJ1-6	-	TRBD1	CASSESDRSGSPLHF	TGCGCCAGCAGCGAATCGGACAGGTCCGGTTCACCCCTCCACTTT
TRBV14	TRBJ2-5	-	TRBD1	CASSPRDRGYQETQYF	TGTGCCAGCAGCCCCCGGGACAGGGGGTACCAAGAGACCCAGTACTTC
TRBV19	TRBJ1-2	-	TRBD1	CASSIPNRGPNYGYTF	TGTGCCAGTAGTATACCTAACAGGGGACCTAACTATGGCTACACCTTC
TRBV5-1	TRBJ2-3	-	-	CASSLELANTDTQYF	TGCGCCAGCAGCTTGGAGCTAGCGAACACAGATACGCAGTATTTT
TRBV5-4	TRBJ2-5	few	TRBD2	CASSPRAGKVETQYF	TGTGCCAGCAGCCCCAGAGCGGGAAAAGTTGAGACCCAGTACTTC
TRBV7-3	TRBJ2-7	-	TRBD2	CASSFGGSYEQYF	TGTGCCAGCAGCTTTGGCGGGAGCTACGAGCAGTACTTC
TRBV10-3	TRBJ1-2	once	-	CAIWTGAQGYTF	TGTGCCATCTGGACGGGAGCCCAAGGCTACACCTTC
TRBV9	TRBJ2-6	-	TRBD2	CASSVGGGSGANVLTF	TGTGCCAGCAGCGTAGGGGGGGGCTCTGGGGCCAACGTCCTGACTTTC
TRBV5-4	TRBJ2-1	few	-	CASSSGGSSSYNEQFF	TGTGCCAGCAGCTCCGGCGGGTCGAGCTCCTACAATGAGCAGTTCTTC
TRBV7-9	TRBJ1-1	-	-	CASSRTPDTEAFF	TGTGCCAGCAGCCGTACTCCTGACACTGAAGCTTTCTTT
TRBV11-2	TRBJ1-4	-	-	CASSLAFGGREKLFF	TGTGCCAGCAGCTTAGCTTTCGGGGGACGTGAAAAACTGTTTTTT
TRBV5-1	TRBJ1-1	few	TRBD1	CASSYQTGTGPNTEAFF	TGCGCCAGCAGCTATCAAACCGGGACAGGGCCGAACACTGAAGCTTTCTTT
TRBV6-1	TRBJ1-3	once	TRBD1	CASGRQGSGNTIYF	TGTGCGTCGGGGAGACAGGGATCTGGAAACACCATATATTTT
TRBV7-6	TRBJ2-7	-	TRBD2	CASSGRTSGSGEQYF	TGTGCCAGCAGCGGGCGGACTAGCGGGAGTGGCGAGCAGTACTTC
TRBV27	TRBJ2-7	once	-	CATKVRVDHYEQYF	TGTGCCACCAAGGTGAGGGTAGACCACTACGAGCAGTACTTC
TRBV19	TRBJ1-5	-	TRBD1	CASSIAGGQGPSNQPQHF	TGTGCCAGTAGTATAGCAGGGGGACAGGGACCAAGCAATCAGCCCCAGCATTTT
TRBV28	TRBJ2-5	-	-	CASSLRVPETQYF	TGTGCCAGCAGTTTACGGGTACCAGAGACCCAGTACTTC
TRBV20-1	TRBJ1-4	-	TRBD1	CSAGQGVKLFF	TGCAGTGCGGGACAGGGGGTGAAACTGTTTTTT
TRBV5-1	TRBJ2-7	once	-	CASSLGDELLYEQYF	TGCGCCAGCAGCTTGGGTGATGAACTTCTCTACGAGCAGTACTTC
TRBV7-3	TRBJ2-1	few	-	CASSLTGTAGGTMQFF	TGTGCCAGCAGTCTAACAGGGACAGCTGGCGGGACAATGCAGTTCTTC